These 4 T cell receptor beta chains were sequenced from one sample in a study of identical twins. TCRdb reanalysed the 5' RACE reads using MiXCR and keeps one entry per CDR3 protein. The top ten hold approximately 7.9% of the sample, which has hundreds of thousands of distinct CDR3 sequences, 10% to 15% seen once. These data were also filed under a second study, of yellow fever vaccine responses in identical twins.

The specimen was CD8+ T cells sorted from blood. These receptors were taken from a woman aged 18-29 years in good health.

The chain recombines TRBV20-1 with TRBJ2-6, with D unresolved. The CDR3 loop spans 14 amino acids. V lost 3 bases and J lost 1, with 7 bases in between. Germline V CDR1 and CDR2: DFQATT, SNEGSKA (reference sequence). As DNA, the CDR3 is TGCAGTGCTAGTGGTGTTTCTGGGGCCAACGTCCTGACTTTC. It translates to CSASGVSGANVLTF.

The table lists this clonotype with a few counts. The chain recombines TRBV20-1 with TRBJ2-2; D is unresolved. CDR1 is DFQATT, CDR2 SNEGSKA, per germline (reference sequence). The ends were cut back, 0 bases at V and 4 bases at J, with 6 bases in the middle. This CDR3 comprises 13 residues. The CDR3 reads CSARDSRTGELFF. CDR3 sequence (DNA): TGCAGTGCTAGAGACAGTCGCACCGGGGAGCTGTTTTTT.

This clonotype has just a few counts. This chain connects TRBV2 to TRBJ2-5; D is possibly TRBD2 (6 bases). From germline, CDR1 is SNHLY and CDR2 FYNNEI. The V and J ends lost 3 bases and 1 base respectively, with 12 bases between them. There are 15 residues in the CDR3. The CDR3 region has the DNA TGTGCCAGCAGTGACCCTAGCGAGCCCCAAGAGACCCAGTACTTC. Amino acid sequence: CASSDPSEPQETQYF. The full variable domain, its missing parts supplied by reference TRBV2 and TRBJ2-5, is EPEVTQTPSHQVTQMGQEVILRCVPISNHLYFYWYRQILGQKVEFLVSFYNNEISEKSEIFDDQFSVERPDGSNFTLKIRSTKLEDSAMYFCASSDPSEPQETQYFGPGTRLLVL.

This clonotype was picked up a small number of times. This sequence joins TRBV6-2 or TRBV6-3 and TRBJ2-1; D not certain. V was pared by 2 bases and J by 9 bases, with 20 bases between. This CDR3 is built from 16 residues. CDR1 and CDR2 (germline): MNHEY, SVGEGT. This chain's CDR3 is CASSYQPGPEAGEQFF. The CDR3 nucleotides are TGTGCCAGCAGTTACCAACCGGGCCCCGAAGCAGGTGAGCAGTTCTTC.